This T cell receptor (beta chain) was sequenced for a study of shared clonotypes between healthy human individuals. Study findings and constraints: What rarefaction showed was incomplete sorted-subset sequencing despite large depth. The researchers took only blood, and tissue repertoires probably look different.

Donors comprised only Caucasian adults living in Nashville, Tennessee. A CD45RA+ naive subset and a CD45RA-negative memory subset were split from CD4+ cells. About this clone itself: Its specificity is unknown.

The CDR3 contains 14 residues. Assay: immunoSEQ multiplex PCR; the TCRdb copy retains only in-frame clones and omits some. The top ten hold over 0.12% of the sample, which has about 2.4 million clones, about 92% seen once. The gene calls are TRBV21-1 and TRBJ1-2; TRBD1, as called in the table, went unchecked against the DNA. TRBV21-1 is a pseudogene segment. The specimen was naive CD4+ T cells sorted from blood. The subset: CD45RA+ positively selected. The source is a man aged 18 to 35 in good health. The CDR3 coding sequence is TGTGCCAGCAGCCGTCAGGGGGTATACTATGGCTACACCTTC. Protein product: CASSRQGVYYGYTF.